These T cell receptor beta chains were read from a single sample in a study of regulatory T cells in long-lasting Graves disease. TCRdb itself ran the multiplex PCR reads through MiXCR, one entry per CDR3 protein. The data show a few hundred thousand distinct CDR3 sequences, roughly 21% seen once. The specimen was peripheral blood mononuclear cells (PBMCs), collected when the disease was refractory, from a patient treated with antithyroid drugs. The receptors shown here come from a female donor with Graves disease. Both conserved end residues are part of each CDR3. The D gene is left open where the match is weak. Only some rows state a clone size, as once, few, many or a class for expanded clones.

>TRBJ2-1|TRBV2|.|.
CASSVGPGDEQFF
TGTGCCAGCAGTGTGGGGCCGGGGGATGAGCAGTTCTTC
>TRBJ1-5|TRBV20-1|.|many
CSARASLGGGQPQHF
TGCAGTGCTAGAGCCTCTCTGGGGGGTGGTCAGCCCCAGCATTTT
>TRBJ2-1|TRBV12-3/TRBV12-4|.|.
CASSHPGTGDGNEQFF
TGTGCCAGCAGTCACCCCGGGACCGGCGACGGGAATGAGCAGTTCTTC
>TRBJ1-1|TRBV12-3/TRBV12-4|TRBD1|.
CASRSTGTGGLRSEAFF
TGTGCCAGCAGGTCAACCGGGACAGGGGGTCTTCGGTCTGAAGCTTTCTTT
>TRBJ2-5|TRBV11-2|.|few
CASSFVGLYQETQYF
TGTGCCAGCAGCTTTGTGGGACTCTATCAAGAGACCCAGTACTTC
>TRBJ2-1|TRBV5-1|.|.
CASSLDGYSSYNEQFF
TGCGCCAGCAGCTTGGATGGCTACAGCTCCTACAATGAGCAGTTCTTC
>TRBJ1-5|TRBV6-5|.|many
CASSYPGGNQPQHF
TGTGCCAGCAGTTACCCGGGGGGTAATCAGCCCCAGCATTTT
>TRBJ1-6|TRBV19|TRBD1|.
CASSYLTGGTGGSPLHF
TGTGCCAGTAGTTACCTGACCGGCGGGACAGGGGGGTCACCCCTCCACTTT
>TRBJ2-7|TRBV7-2|TRBD2|many
CASSLGASGRGDEQYF
TGTGCCAGCAGCTTAGGGGCAAGCGGGAGGGGAGACGAGCAGTACTTC
>TRBJ2-5|TRBV30|.|.
CAWSTGDLETQYF
TGTGCCTGGAGTACCGGGGACTTAGAGACCCAGTACTTC
>TRBJ2-2|TRBV10-3|.|.
CAISRDVGPGELFF
TGTGCCATCAGTAGGGACGTCGGTCCCGGGGAGCTGTTTTTT
>TRBJ1-1|TRBV28|.|many
CASSYPGHGMNTEAFF
TGTGCCAGCAGTTATCCGGGACACGGAATGAACACTGAAGCTTTCTTT
>TRBJ1-3|TRBV12-3/TRBV12-4|.|few
CASSLGALGSGNTIYF
TGTGCCAGCAGTCTAGGGGCCTTAGGCTCTGGAAACACCATATATTTT
>TRBJ2-4|TRBV28|.|.
CASSLSTSGGNIQYF
TGTGCCAGCAGTTTATCAACCAGTGGCGGAAACATTCAGTACTTC
>TRBJ1-5|TRBV24-1|.|.
CATSLAGNQPQHF
TGTGCCACCAGTCTCGCTGGCAATCAGCCCCAGCATTTT
>TRBJ1-6|TRBV27|TRBD1|many
CASLQGFGSPLHF
TGTGCCAGCCTACAGGGGTTTGGATCACCCCTCCACTTT
>TRBJ1-1|TRBV3-1|TRBD1|many
CASSYDRGTEAFF
TGTGCCAGCAGTTACGACAGGGGCACTGAAGCTTTCTTT
>TRBJ2-7|TRBV11-1|TRBD1|many
CASSFSPPDRVWYEQYF
TGTGCCAGCAGCTTTTCGCCCCCGGACAGGGTATGGTACGAGCAGTACTTC
>TRBJ1-4|TRBV2|.|many
CASKEPGGPNEKLFF
TGTGCCAGCAAAGAACCCGGGGGGCCTAATGAAAAACTGTTTTTT
>TRBJ1-6|TRBV12-3/TRBV12-4|.|many
CASRPGPVVPLHF
TGTGCCAGCAGACCCGGGCCCGTCGTACCCCTCCACTTT
>TRBJ1-1|TRBV29-1|TRBD1|.
CSVRQGLSTEAFF
TGCAGCGTCAGACAGGGGTTGAGCACTGAAGCTTTCTTT
>TRBJ2-1|TRBV12-3/TRBV12-4|TRBD2|few
CASSSRGGGPETEQFF
TGTGCCAGCAGTTCTCGTGGGGGAGGGCCGGAGACTGAGCAGTTCTTC
>TRBJ1-2|TRBV12-3/TRBV12-4|.|few
CASIPSGGSYGYTF
TGTGCCAGCATTCCAAGTGGGGGGTCTTATGGCTACACCTTC
>TRBJ2-1|TRBV6-1|.|.
CASSQGLNEQFF
TGTGCCAGCAGTCAAGGGCTAAATGAGCAGTTCTTC
>TRBJ1-1|TRBV6-1|.|many
CASSLRVPVGAEAFF
TGTGCCAGCAGTCTTCGGGTCCCAGTAGGCGCTGAAGCTTTCTTT
>TRBJ2-3|TRBV12-3/TRBV12-4|.|few
CASTATITDTQYF
TGTGCCAGCACCGCGACCATCACAGATACGCAGTATTTT
>TRBJ1-2|TRBV7-3|.|.
CASKDGQGLSWDYGYTF
TGTGCCAGCAAAGACGGGCAGGGGTTGAGTTGGGACTATGGCTACACCTTC
>TRBJ1-2|TRBV5-6|.|many
CASSLAFRGTNYGYTF
TGTGCCAGCAGCTTGGCATTCAGGGGTACTAACTATGGCTACACCTTC
>TRBJ1-1|TRBV5-1|TRBD1|.
CASSLFSQGEGGTEAFF
TGCGCCAGCAGCTTGTTTAGTCAGGGGGAAGGAGGCACTGAAGCTTTCTTT
>TRBJ2-7|TRBV7-8|.|.
CASSFWDGGRGIYEQYF
TGTGCCAGCAGCTTTTGGGACGGGGGGCGCGGGATCTACGAGCAGTACTTC
>TRBJ2-3|TRBV24-1|TRBD2|.
CATEASGGTDTQYF
TGTGCCACCGAGGCTAGCGGAGGCACAGATACGCAGTATTTT
>TRBJ1-2|TRBV28|TRBD1|many
CASSLSRTGGSGYTF
TGTGCCAGCAGTTTATCCCGGACAGGGGGGAGTGGCTACACCTTC
>TRBJ1-2|TRBV28|TRBD1|many
CASSYLHGQGDYGYTF
TGTGCCAGCAGTTACCTCCACGGACAGGGCGACTATGGCTACACCTTC
>TRBJ2-7|TRBV11-2|TRBD1|many
CASREGQGPLHEQYF
TGTGCCAGCAGGGAAGGACAGGGCCCCCTCCACGAGCAGTACTTC
>TRBJ1-6|TRBV28|.|many
CASSLPGRGNSPLHF
TGTGCCAGCAGCCTACCGGGACGGGGGAATTCACCCCTCCACTTT
>TRBJ2-7|TRBV2|.|many
CASRREGDAVYEQYF
TGTGCCAGCAGGAGGGAGGGGGACGCCGTCTACGAGCAGTACTTC
>TRBJ2-3|TRBV12-3/TRBV12-4|.|.
CASSLRGGGGTDTQYF
TGTGCCAGCAGTTTGCGGGGAGGGGGCGGGACAGATACGCAGTATTTT
>TRBJ2-6|TRBV11-1|.|.
CASSLNRGAAGANVLTF
TGTGCCAGCAGCTTAAATCGGGGGGCGGCTGGGGCCAACGTCCTGACTTTC
>TRBJ1-1|TRBV6-1|.|few
CASSRPELLDTEAFF
TGTGCCAGCAGCCGACCAGAGCTTCTGGACACTGAAGCTTTCTTT
>TRBJ1-5|TRBV28|TRBD1|many
CASISQGAGDQPQHF
TGTGCCAGCATCTCACAGGGGGCTGGGGATCAGCCCCAGCATTTT
>TRBJ1-5|TRBV12-3/TRBV12-4|TRBD1|many
CASSLTNRGNQPQHF
TGTGCCAGCAGTTTGACGAACAGGGGGAACCAGCCCCAGCATTTT